This record covers a single T cell receptor (beta chain). Germline loops: CDR1 MDHEN, CDR2 SYDVKM. The CDR3 loop spans 15 amino acids. The V gene end was trimmed by 4 bases and the J gene end by 2 bases; junction bases not matched to a gene: 6. This entry comes from a study of cytomegalovirus exposure and HLA in healthy donors. Primers for the PCR totalled 60 Vbeta and 13 Jbeta. The table came from immunoSEQ multiplex PCR; TCRdb's copy has only in-frame clones and leaves some out. The sample holds approximately 120,000 clones; about 78% are singletons and the top ten take 1.2%. The specimen was PBMCs. The chain couples TRBV28 to TRBJ2-5; 8 bases map to TRBD1. The origin of this receptor is a man aged 50 to 60 in good health and CMV-seronegative. CDR3 nucleotides: TGTGCCAGCAGTTCAGGACAGGGAACACAAGAGACCCAGTACTTC. Its translation is CASSSGQGTQETQYF.